This T cell receptor (beta chain) derives from a study of CD8 T cells in ankylosing spondylitis. Overall study results and limits: There was reportedly significant enrichment of clones that were disease-linked in matched ankylosing spondylitis synovial fluid. Fewer than ten highly homologous variants made up a TCR beta motif that seemed to typify ankylosing spondylitis blood.

A word on this clonotype: Antigen specificity is unknown.

Libraries of TCR beta came from quantitative 5'-RACE with molecular barcodes. TCRdb ran MiXCR on the 5' RACE reads and lists one entry per CDR3 protein. The sample holds some 250,000 distinct CDR3 sequences; 20% to 30% are singletons and the top ten take 0.5% to 0.75%. This CDR3 has 16 amino acids. Germline assignment: CDR1 SNHLY and CDR2 FYNNEI. V was pared by 4 bases and J by 2 bases, with 10 bases of the junction left unmatched. This chain connects TRBV2 to TRBJ2-7, with 8 positions matching TRBD1. This TCR came from a male donor with ankylosing spondylitis or in good health (not recorded which). The sample was blood, either unsorted or a sorted T cell fraction (not recorded which). The CDR3 reads CASSARRTGSPYEQYF. Here the CDR3 DNA reads TGTGCCAGCAGTGCAAGGAGGACAGGGTCTCCCTACGAGCAGTACTTC.